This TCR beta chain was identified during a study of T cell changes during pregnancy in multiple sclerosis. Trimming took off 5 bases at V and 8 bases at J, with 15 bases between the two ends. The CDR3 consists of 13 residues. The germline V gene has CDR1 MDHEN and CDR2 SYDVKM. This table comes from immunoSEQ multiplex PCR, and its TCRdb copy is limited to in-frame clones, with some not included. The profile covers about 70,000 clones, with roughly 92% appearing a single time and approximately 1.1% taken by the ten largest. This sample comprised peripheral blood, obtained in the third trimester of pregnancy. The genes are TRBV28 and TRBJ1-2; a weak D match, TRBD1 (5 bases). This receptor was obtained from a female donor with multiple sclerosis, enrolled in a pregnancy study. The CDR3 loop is CASSPPMWGGYTF. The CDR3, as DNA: TGTGCCAGCAGTCCACCAATGTGGGGCGGCTACACCTTC.